This is a list of T cell receptor beta chains from one sample in a study of radiotherapy plus CTLA-4 blockade in lung cancer. The data were produced by immunoSEQ multiplex PCR, yet TCRdb's version contains in-frame clones alone and is incomplete. The sample includes 75,000 or so clones, about 80% seen only once; the top ten take roughly 7%. This specimen was peripheral blood, taken from a patient treated with radiotherapy plus ipilimumab. These receptors all stem from a human donor with non-small cell lung cancer who had a complete response to radiotherapy plus ipilimumab. CDR3s include the opening cysteine and the closing phenylalanine or tryptophan. The D gene is left open where the match is weak. Size values are once, few and many counts, or a class for expanded clones, and some rows have none.

clone size: -; J gene: TRBJ2-7; D gene: -; V gene: TRBV28; CDR3 DNA: TGTGCCAGCTCGTTTCTTGCGACCTCCTACGAGCAGTACTTC; CDR3 protein: CASSFLATSYEQYF
clone size: -; J gene: TRBJ2-7; D gene: TRBD1; V gene: TRBV6-5; CDR3 DNA: TGTGCCAGCAAACACCCGAGACAGGGGGCCGACGAGCAGTACTTC; CDR3 protein: CASKHPRQGADEQYF
clone size: -; J gene: TRBJ2-2; D gene: -; V gene: TRBV13; CDR3 DNA: TGTGCCAGCAGCTTAGATCCCAGGGACTCCACCGGGGAGCTGTTTTTT; CDR3 protein: CASSLDPRDSTGELFF
clone size: -; J gene: TRBJ2-5; D gene: -; V gene: TRBV19; CDR3 DNA: TGTGCCAGTAGTATAGAGAGGACAGAGACCCAGTACTTC; CDR3 protein: CASSIERTETQYF
clone size: -; J gene: TRBJ2-3; D gene: -; V gene: TRBV30; CDR3 DNA: TGTGCCCGGAGTGTCTCCAGGGTTACAGATACGCAGTATTTT; CDR3 protein: CARSVSRVTDTQYF
clone size: -; J gene: TRBJ1-1; D gene: -; V gene: TRBV18; CDR3 DNA: TGTGCCAGCTCACGGGAAAAGGAGGCTTTCTTT; CDR3 protein: CASSREKEAFF
clone size: -; J gene: TRBJ2-2; D gene: -; V gene: TRBV5-1; CDR3 DNA: TGCGCCAGCAGCTTGATCACGGTCACCGGGGAGCTGTTTTTT; CDR3 protein: CASSLITVTGELFF
clone size: -; J gene: TRBJ2-5; D gene: -; V gene: TRBV5-1; CDR3 DNA: TGCCCCAGCAGCTCCCGGGAGACCCAGTACTTC; CDR3 protein: CPSSSRETQYF
clone size: -; J gene: TRBJ2-5; D gene: TRBD1; V gene: TRBV7-9; CDR3 DNA: TGTGCCAGCGACGGACAGGAGAACCAAGAGACCCAGTACTTC; CDR3 protein: CASDGQENQETQYF
clone size: -; J gene: TRBJ1-5; D gene: -; V gene: TRBV7-2; CDR3 DNA: TGTGCCAGCAGCTTGACCCTGGACTTGGGTAATCAGCCCCAGCATTTT; CDR3 protein: CASSLTLDLGNQPQHF
clone size: -; J gene: TRBJ2-3; D gene: TRBD2; V gene: TRBV28; CDR3 DNA: TGTGCCAGCACCCCCGCTAGCGGGAGGGCGGGAGATACGCAGTATTTT; CDR3 protein: CASTPASGRAGDTQYF
clone size: -; J gene: TRBJ1-3; D gene: -; V gene: TRBV25-1; CDR3 DNA: TGTGCCAGCAGTGCCTCCGAGGGGAAAGGTGGAAACACCATATATTTT; CDR3 protein: CASSASEGKGGNTIYF
clone size: -; J gene: TRBJ2-7; D gene: -; V gene: TRBV6-6; CDR3 DNA: TGTGCCAGCAGCCACGTGGGCCCCTACGAGCAGTACTTC; CDR3 protein: CASSHVGPYEQYF
clone size: -; J gene: TRBJ1-4; D gene: -; V gene: TRBV6-5; CDR3 DNA: TGTGCCAGCAGTTATGGAGGGGGGGCTAATGAAAAACTGTTTTTT; CDR3 protein: CASSYGGGANEKLFF
clone size: few; J gene: TRBJ1-2; D gene: -; V gene: TRBV19; CDR3 DNA: TGTGCCAGTAGTATAGAGGCCTATGGCTACACCTTC; CDR3 protein: CASSIEAYGYTF
clone size: -; J gene: TRBJ1-1; D gene: -; V gene: TRBV7-2; CDR3 DNA: TGTGCCAGCAGCTTAGAGGGCGGTCTGAACACTGAAGCTTTCTTT; CDR3 protein: CASSLEGGLNTEAFF
clone size: -; J gene: TRBJ1-3; D gene: TRBD1; V gene: TRBV27; CDR3 DNA: TGTGCCAGCAGTCCCTCCGGACAGGTTGGAAACACCATATATTTT; CDR3 protein: CASSPSGQVGNTIYF
clone size: -; J gene: TRBJ2-7; D gene: -; V gene: TRBV4-1; CDR3 DNA: TGCGCCAGCAGCCAAGAAAGGAGACGTTCCTACGAGCAGTACTTC; CDR3 protein: CASSQERRRSYEQYF
clone size: few; J gene: TRBJ2-1; D gene: TRBD2; V gene: TRBV7-2; CDR3 DNA: TGTGCCAGCAGCACTAGCGGGAGGTGGTACAATGAGCAGTTCTTC; CDR3 protein: CASSTSGRWYNEQFF
clone size: -; J gene: TRBJ2-1; D gene: -; V gene: TRBV6-6; CDR3 DNA: TGTGCCAGCAGGGTTAGCGGAAGCTCCTACAATGAGCAGTTCTTC; CDR3 protein: CASRVSGSSYNEQFF
clone size: -; J gene: TRBJ1-3; D gene: -; V gene: TRBV30; CDR3 DNA: TGTGCCTGGACCCCGGACAGCCTTCGAAACACCATATATTTT; CDR3 protein: CAWTPDSLRNTIYF
clone size: -; J gene: TRBJ1-2; D gene: -; V gene: TRBV5-1; CDR3 DNA: TGCGCCAGCACACACCGGGGGGATTCTAACTATGGCTACACCTTC; CDR3 protein: CASTHRGDSNYGYTF
clone size: -; J gene: TRBJ1-1; D gene: TRBD1; V gene: TRBV11-2; CDR3 DNA: TGTGCCAGCAGCTTCTTGGGGACAGGAGGAACTGAAGCTTTCTTT; CDR3 protein: CASSFLGTGGTEAFF
clone size: -; J gene: TRBJ1-4; D gene: TRBD1; V gene: TRBV29-1; CDR3 DNA: TGCAGCGCCAAGACAGGGGTGGAAAAACTGTTTTTT; CDR3 protein: CSAKTGVEKLFF
clone size: -; J gene: TRBJ2-1; D gene: TRBD2; V gene: TRBV15; CDR3 DNA: TGTGCCACCAGCAGAGACCTAAGCGGGAGGAGCTCCTACAATGAGCAGTTCTTC; CDR3 protein: CATSRDLSGRSSYNEQFF
clone size: -; J gene: TRBJ1-5; D gene: TRBD1; V gene: TRBV30; CDR3 DNA: TGTGCCTGGAGTACGACAGGGATTCTTAGCAATCAGCCCCAGCATTTT; CDR3 protein: CAWSTTGILSNQPQHF
clone size: -; J gene: TRBJ2-1; D gene: -; V gene: TRBV6-5; CDR3 DNA: TGTGCCAGCAGTTACAGGAGCGGTACCACCTACAATGAGCAGTTCTTC; CDR3 protein: CASSYRSGTTYNEQFF
clone size: few; J gene: TRBJ2-1; D gene: -; V gene: TRBV4-3; CDR3 DNA: TGCGCCAGCAGCTTCGGGACCTCCACTGGAAATGAGCAGTTCTTC; CDR3 protein: CASSFGTSTGNEQFF
clone size: -; J gene: TRBJ1-2; D gene: -; V gene: TRBV7-2; CDR3 DNA: TGTGCCAGCAGCTTAGGACAGCAGGGTGGCTACACCTTC; CDR3 protein: CASSLGQQGGYTF
clone size: -; J gene: TRBJ1-1; D gene: -; V gene: TRBV5-5; CDR3 DNA: TGTGCCAGCAGCTTGGCCCTCCTAAGAGATACTGAAGCTTTCTTT; CDR3 protein: CASSLALLRDTEAFF
clone size: -; J gene: TRBJ1-1; D gene: TRBD1; V gene: TRBV5-1; CDR3 DNA: TGCGCCAGCAGCTTACAGGGGCGGTTGGCTGAAGCTTTCTTT; CDR3 protein: CASSLQGRLAEAFF
clone size: -; J gene: TRBJ2-5; D gene: -; V gene: TRBV7-2; CDR3 DNA: TGTGCCAGCAGCGAGACAGCGGGGACCCAGTACTTC; CDR3 protein: CASSETAGTQYF
clone size: -; J gene: TRBJ1-4; D gene: TRBD1; V gene: TRBV6-5; CDR3 DNA: TGTGCCAGCGGCTCACAGGGGATCGGGAATGAAAAACTGTTTTTT; CDR3 protein: CASGSQGIGNEKLFF
clone size: -; J gene: TRBJ1-2; D gene: -; V gene: TRBV6-6; CDR3 DNA: TGTGCCAGCAGTTACTCGGAGGGCGGGGAGAGCTACACCTTC; CDR3 protein: CASSYSEGGESYTF
clone size: -; J gene: TRBJ2-3; D gene: -; V gene: TRBV5-1; CDR3 DNA: TGCGCCAGCAGCCCCGGTGGGGCTTCGACAGATACGCAGTATTTT; CDR3 protein: CASSPGGASTDTQYF
clone size: -; J gene: TRBJ2-5; D gene: -; V gene: TRBV28; CDR3 DNA: TGTGCCAGCAGTCCACACCAAGGAGCGGACCAAGAGACCCAGTACTTC; CDR3 protein: CASSPHQGADQETQYF
clone size: once; J gene: TRBJ1-5; D gene: TRBD1; V gene: TRBV6-5; CDR3 DNA: TGTGCCAGCAGGGGGGACAGGGAGGGCAATCAGCCCCAGCATTTT; CDR3 protein: CASRGDREGNQPQHF
clone size: -; J gene: TRBJ1-4; D gene: -; V gene: TRBV5-5; CDR3 DNA: TGTGCCAGCAGCCTGGGGGGACGGCTGACTGAAAAACTGTTTTTT; CDR3 protein: CASSLGGRLTEKLFF
clone size: -; J gene: TRBJ2-3; D gene: -; V gene: TRBV7-6; CDR3 DNA: TGTGCCAGCAGCCCAGAGGGGGGAGCCTTCACAGATACGCAGTATTTT; CDR3 protein: CASSPEGGAFTDTQYF
clone size: -; J gene: TRBJ2-6; D gene: -; V gene: TRBV5-1; CDR3 DNA: TGCGCCAGCCACCCAGGTTCCGGGGCCAACGTCCTGACTTTC; CDR3 protein: CASHPGSGANVLTF
clone size: once; J gene: TRBJ1-1; D gene: TRBD1; V gene: TRBV12-5; CDR3 DNA: TGTGCTAGTGGTTTGGCCCGACAGGGCTTTCTCACTGAAGCTTTCTTT; CDR3 protein: CASGLARQGFLTEAFF
clone size: -; J gene: TRBJ2-7; D gene: -; V gene: TRBV5-6; CDR3 DNA: TGTGCCAGCAGCTTCCGGTCAGGGGTGAAGGTGTACTTC; CDR3 protein: CASSFRSGVKVYF
clone size: few; J gene: TRBJ2-7; D gene: TRBD1; V gene: TRBV13; CDR3 DNA: TGTGCCAGCAGCCCGAAGGGACAGGCCTACGAGCAGTACTTC; CDR3 protein: CASSPKGQAYEQYF
clone size: -; J gene: TRBJ1-1; D gene: -; V gene: TRBV2; CDR3 DNA: TGTGCCAGCTGGGGTCGGGCCCACACTGAAGCTTTCTTT; CDR3 protein: CASWGRAHTEAFF
clone size: -; J gene: TRBJ2-2; D gene: -; V gene: TRBV6-5; CDR3 DNA: TGTGCCAGCAGGATTTCCGGGACCTACACCGGGGAGCTGTTTTTT; CDR3 protein: CASRISGTYTGELFF